This T cell receptor (beta chain) derives from a study of a mutant IDH1 vaccine in newly diagnosed glioma. Study in general: Initiation of the vaccine course occurred 4-6 weeks after radiotherapy alone, or alongside temozolomide cycles. Earlier therapy was either radiotherapy, temozolomide, or both, and most got both. Whole-study findings and limits: Immune responses induced by the vaccine were seen in around 92% of patients, spanning multiple MHC alleles.

Clones were sequenced by immunoSEQ multiplex PCR, and TCRdb holds only the in-frame ones, with some missing. The repertoire holds over 45,000 clones, with approximately 71% as singletons. This clone showed up just a few times. What it recognizes is unknown. Sample time point: week 47, end of study. Vaccinated patients received 300 ug of mutant IDH1 20-mer peptide per dose, with topical imiquimod. Sequenced here: PBMCs, sampled from a glioma patient whose treatment included an IDH1 peptide vaccine. The origin of this receptor is a middle-aged man with glioma.

The CDR3: CASSQQGGSSNEKLFF. The CDR3 bases are TGCGCCAGCAGCCAACAAGGGGGATCTAGTAATGAAAAACTGTTTTTT. The chain has TRBV5-1 and TRBJ1-4; possibly TRBD1 for D (6 bases). This CDR3 has 16 residues. In germline, CDR1 is SGHRS, CDR2 YFSETQ. Trimming stripped 4 bases from V and 4 bases from J, with 17 bases between.